This T cell receptor (beta chain) stems from a study of human T cells and chemical hapten exposure. Notes on the study in general: DPC sensitization left the count of TCRs above 1 in 1000 unchanged.

The time point was: patch test 3, about 24 weeks after DPC sensitization. Treatment in this sample: therapeutic diphenylcyclopropenone sensitization with weekly scalp DPC. Blood collection happened ahead of applying each patch test. This clonotype appeared a few times. As yet, its antigen is unknown. TCRdb reprocessed the RACE reads via MiXCR and lists one record per CDR3 protein. Of about 110,000 distinct CDR3 sequences listed, less than 40% are singletons. In germline, CDR1 is MDHEN, CDR2 SYDVKM. Trimming at V came to 3 bases and at J to 11 bases, leaving 12 bases not matched to a gene. The CDR3 totals 14 residues.

The chain employs TRBV28 and TRBJ2-7, with 8 bases fitting TRBD1. Source: whole blood, taken in connection with sensitization to the hapten diphenylcyclopropenone (DPC). This receptor was taken from a man between 40 and 49 years old with alopecia areata. Some clones in this sample may be carry-over from other donors' samples. The CDR3 sequence: CASSFQAGGKIEYV. The CDR3, as DNA: TGTGCCAGCAGTTTCCAGGCAGGGGGCAAGATCGAGTACGTC.